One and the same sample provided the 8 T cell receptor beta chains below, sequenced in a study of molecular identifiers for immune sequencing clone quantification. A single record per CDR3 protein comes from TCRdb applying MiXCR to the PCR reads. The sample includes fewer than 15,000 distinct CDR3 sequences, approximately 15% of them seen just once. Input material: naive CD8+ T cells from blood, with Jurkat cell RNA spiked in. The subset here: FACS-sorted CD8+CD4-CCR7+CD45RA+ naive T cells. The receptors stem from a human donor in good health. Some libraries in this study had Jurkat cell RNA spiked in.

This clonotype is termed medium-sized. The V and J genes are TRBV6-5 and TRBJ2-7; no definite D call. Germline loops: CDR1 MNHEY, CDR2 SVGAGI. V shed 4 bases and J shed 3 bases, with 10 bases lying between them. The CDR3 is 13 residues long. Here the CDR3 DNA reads TGTGCCAGCAGTTCTGCTCCCGGCTACGAGCAGTACTTC. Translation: CASSSAPGYEQYF.

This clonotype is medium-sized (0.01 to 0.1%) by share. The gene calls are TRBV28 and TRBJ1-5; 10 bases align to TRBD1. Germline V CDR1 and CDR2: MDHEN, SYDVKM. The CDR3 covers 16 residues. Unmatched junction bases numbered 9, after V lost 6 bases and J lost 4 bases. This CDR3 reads CASSLIGTGENQPQHF. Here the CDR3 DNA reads TGTGCCAGCAGCCTCATCGGGACAGGGGAAAATCAGCCCCAGCATTTT.

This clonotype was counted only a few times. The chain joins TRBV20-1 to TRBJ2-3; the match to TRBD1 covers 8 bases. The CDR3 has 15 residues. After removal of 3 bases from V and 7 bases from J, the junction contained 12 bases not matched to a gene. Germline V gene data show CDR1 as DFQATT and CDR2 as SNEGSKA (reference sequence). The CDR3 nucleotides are TGCAGTGCTAGGATCATCGGACAGGGTGAGAATACGCAGTATTTT. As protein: CSARIIGQGENTQYF.

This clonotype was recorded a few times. CDR3: CSVESGGDGANVLTF. For the CDR3, the DNA is TGCAGCGTTGAGTCGGGGGGCGATGGGGCCAACGTCCTGACTTTC. The gene calls are TRBV29-1 and TRBJ2-6; TRBD2 might be the D (7 bases). The CDR3 is made up of 15 amino acids. V lost 3 bases and J 3 bases, leaving 12 bases between the germline ends. CDR1 is SQVTM and CDR2 is ANQGSEA in the germline V gene.

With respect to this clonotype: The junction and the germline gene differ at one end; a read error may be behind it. The DNA for the CDR3 is TGTGCCAGCTCACCAACAGGATACGCTGAAGCTGTCTTT. Protein product: CASSPTGYAEAVF. The chain recombines TRBV18 with TRBJ1-1, with D perhaps TRBD1 (5 bases). In germline, CDR1 is KGHSH, CDR2 LQKENI. This CDR3 region has 13 residues.

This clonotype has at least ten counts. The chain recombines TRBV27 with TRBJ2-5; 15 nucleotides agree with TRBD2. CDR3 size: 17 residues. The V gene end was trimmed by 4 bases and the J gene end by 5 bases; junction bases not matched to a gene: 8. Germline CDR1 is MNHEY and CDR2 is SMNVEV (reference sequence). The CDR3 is CASSSGLAGGPWETQYF. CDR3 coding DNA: TGTGCCAGCAGTTCCGGACTAGCGGGAGGGCCCTGGGAGACCCAGTACTTC.

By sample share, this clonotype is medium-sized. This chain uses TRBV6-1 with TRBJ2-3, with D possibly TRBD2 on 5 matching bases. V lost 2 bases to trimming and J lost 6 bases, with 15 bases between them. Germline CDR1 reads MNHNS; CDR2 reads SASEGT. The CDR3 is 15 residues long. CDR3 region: CASSEKSSLPDTQYF. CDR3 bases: TGTGCCAGCAGTGAAAAGTCTAGCCTCCCGGATACGCAGTATTTT.

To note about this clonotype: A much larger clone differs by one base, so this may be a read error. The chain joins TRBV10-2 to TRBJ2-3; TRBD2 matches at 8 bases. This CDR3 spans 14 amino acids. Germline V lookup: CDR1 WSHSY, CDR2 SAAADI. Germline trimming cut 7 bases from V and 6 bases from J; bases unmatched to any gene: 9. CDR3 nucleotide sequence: TGCGCCAGCAATGATTTTAGCGGGAAGGATACGCAGTATTTT. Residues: CASNDFSGKDTQYF.